Shown below are 8 T cell receptor beta chains from a single sample sequenced in a study of CD8+CD57+ T cells in acquired aplastic anemia (dated by TCRdb to between 2018 and 2020). TCRdb names Illumina HiSeq 2000 as the instrument used. Genomic DNA served as template for TCR beta VDJ combination and CDR3 sequence profiling. TCRdb itself trimmed the public reads at Q25 with fastp, ran MiXCR and retained productive beta chains. All rows with the same CDR3 protein become a single entry with the most common DNA and genes. The sample table contains about 160,000 distinct CDR3 sequences; only one count was recorded for 40% to 50% of them. The top ten constitute roughly 3.1% of the sample. The patients picked for sequencing were ones in whom flow cytometry had shown an expansion of CD8+CD57+ cells. The sample taken for sequencing was sorted CD4+, CD8+, or CD8+CD57+ T cells (not recorded which) from PBMCs. The receptors here all came from a human donor with aplastic anemia.

J is TRBJ1-1 and V is TRBV5-4; maybe TRBD1 (6 bases). The CDR3 has 13 amino acids. Germline assignment: CDR1 SGHNT and CDR2 YYREEE (reference sequence). V was clipped by 0 bases and J by 11 bases, with 14 bases between them. The chain's CDR3 is CASSLGVGTGAFF. CDR3 DNA: TGTGCCAGCAGCTTGGGTGTCGGCACAGGGGCTTTCTTT.

The chain links TRBV12-3 or TRBV12-4 to TRBJ1-6; no definite D call. V was pared by 0 bases and J by 14 bases, with 14 bases between. This CDR3 is 14 amino acids long. The DNA of the CDR3 is TGTGCCAGCAGTTTAGCGGGATACCAATTCACCCTCCACTTT. Its protein product is CASSLAGYQFTLHF.

This clonotype was counted only a few times. The CDR3 protein is CASSLPGLNEKLFF. The CDR3 coding sequence is TGTGCCAGCAGTTTGCCGGGCCTTAATGAAAAACTGTTTTTT. This sequence joins TRBV5-6 and TRBJ1-4; D is unresolved. This CDR3 has 14 amino acids. Trimming took 5 bases from V and 4 from J, leaving 12 bases between them. Germline assignment: CDR1 SGHDT and CDR2 YYEEEE. The full variable domain, with the rest looked up from reference TRBV5-6 and TRBJ1-4, is DAGVTQSPTHLIKTRGQQVTLRCSPKSGHDTVSWYQQALGQGPQFIFQYYEEEERQRGNFPDRFSGHQFPNYSSELNVNALLLGDSALYLCASSLPGLNEKLFFGSGTQLSVL.

The chain has TRBV20-1 and TRBJ2-7, with 14 bases identical to TRBD2. V lost 5 bases to trimming and J lost 3 bases; unmatched junction nucleotides: 18. Germline lookup yields CDR1 DFQATT and CDR2 SNEGSKA (reference sequence). This CDR3 contains 19 residues. In DNA, the CDR3 is TGCAGTGCTCCGCCCGGGACTAGCGGGAGTAGCAGACAGGTCTACGAGCAGTACTTC. This encodes CSAPPGTSGSSRQVYEQYF.

Details on this clonotype: Sequence at one end of the junction differs from germline and may be a read error. The rearrangement links TRBV7-2 to TRBJ2-5; D remains ambiguous. The CDR3 is made up of 14 amino acids. From germline, CDR1 is SGHTA and CDR2 FQGNSA. CDR3 nucleotides: TGTGCCAGCAGCACTGCCGGGTACCAAGAGACCCTGTACTTC. Translation gives CASSTAGYQETLYF.

The gene calls are TRBV2 and TRBJ2-7, with a tentative D call TRBD2 (5 bases). The germline V gene encodes CDR1 SNHLY and CDR2 FYNNEI. The CDR3 is 13 amino acids. With 6 bases removed from V and 9 bases from J, the gap between germline ends came to 18 bases. Here the CDR3 DNA reads TGTGCCAGCAGCGAGGGCCCCCCCAGCGGGCAGTACTTC. Its protein is CASSEGPPSGQYF.

This clonotype was counted many times. The rearrangement uses TRBV5-5 and TRBJ2-7, with 7 bases fitting TRBD2. With 4 bases clipped from V and 5 bases from J, the junction kept 9 bases outside the gene matches. There are 14 residues in the CDR3. Looked up from germline, CDR1 is SGHKS and CDR2 is YYEKEE (reference sequence). This chain's CDR3 is CASSRTGGSHEQYF. CDR3 nucleotide sequence: TGTGCCAGCAGCCGAACCGGGGGGTCGCACGAGCAGTACTTC.

V is TRBV10-3 and J is TRBJ1-2, with 8 bases identical to TRBD1. The V and J ends lost 10 bases and 2 bases, in that order; junction bases with no gene match: 12. Germline V lookup: CDR1 ENHRY, CDR2 SYGVKD. The CDR3 sequence is 15 residues long. The CDR3 DNA reads TGTGCCAGCGGGGGGTCGACAGGGGACAACTATGGCTACACCTTC. It yields the protein CASGGSTGDNYGYTF.